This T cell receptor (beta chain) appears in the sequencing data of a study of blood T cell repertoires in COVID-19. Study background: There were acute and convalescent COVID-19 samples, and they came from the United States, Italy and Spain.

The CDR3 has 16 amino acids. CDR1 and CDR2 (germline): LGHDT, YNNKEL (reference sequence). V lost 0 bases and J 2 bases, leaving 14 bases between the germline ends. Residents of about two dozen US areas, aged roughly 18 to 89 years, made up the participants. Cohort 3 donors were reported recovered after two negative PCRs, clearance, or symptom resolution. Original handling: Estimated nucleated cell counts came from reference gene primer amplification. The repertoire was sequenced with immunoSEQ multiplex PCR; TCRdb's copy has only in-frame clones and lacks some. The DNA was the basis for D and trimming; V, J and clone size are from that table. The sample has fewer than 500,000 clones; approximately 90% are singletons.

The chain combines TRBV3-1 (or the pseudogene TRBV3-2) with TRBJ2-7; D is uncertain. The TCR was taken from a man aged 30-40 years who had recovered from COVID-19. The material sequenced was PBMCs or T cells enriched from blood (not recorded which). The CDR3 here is CASSQDLTAKTYEQYF. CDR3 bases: TGTGCCAGCAGCCAAGATCTTACAGCAAAGACCTACGAGCAGTACTTC.